Below are 30 T cell receptor beta chains sequenced from a single sample in a study of glioma-infiltrating T cells. TCR alpha and beta CDR3 regions were amplified from RNA using iRepertoire nested multiplex PCR. From the multiplex PCR reads, TCRdb called clonotypes with MiXCR, one entry per CDR3 protein. There are more than 350,000 distinct CDR3 sequences in the sample; 41% occur only once, and more than 10% lies in the top ten. Material: glioma tissue, nonneoplastic brain tissue, or PBMCs (not recorded which). All receptors come from a human donor with low-grade glioma or glioblastoma, undergoing nonglioma brain surgery, or in good health (not recorded which).

This clonotype showed up just a few times. The chain uses TRBV20-1 and TRBJ2-2; D gene ambiguous. The CDR3 length is 15 residues. Germline CDR1 reads DFQATT; CDR2 reads SNEGSKA (reference sequence). With 0 bases removed from V and 3 bases from J, the gap between germline ends came to 11 bases. CDR3 protein: CSAREVPFYTGELFF. In nucleotides, the CDR3 is TGCAGTGCTAGAGAGGTCCCCTTTTACACCGGGGAGCTGTTTTTT.

Worth noting for this clonotype: A read error is likely, as this CDR3 ends without the conserved phenylalanine or tryptophan. V usage is TRBV11-2 and J usage is TRBJ2-5, with no clear D. V was clipped by 1 base and J by 5 bases, with 2 bases between them. Germline V lookup: CDR1 SGHAT, CDR2 FQNNGV. The CDR3 is made up of 11 amino acids. CDR3 region: CASSLGETQYP. DNA for the CDR3: TGTGCCAGCAGCTTAGGCGAGACCCAGTACCCC.

As regards this clonotype: A clone one base away is much larger, so this may be a read error. V and J are TRBV27 and TRBJ1-4; 8 nucleotides agree with TRBD1. This CDR3 has 16 amino acids. Per the germline V gene, CDR1 is MNHEY and CDR2 is SMNVEV (reference sequence). The CDR3 coding sequence is TGTGCCAGCAGTTTATTAAGGACAGGGATAGGGGAAAAAGTGTTTTTT. The encoded protein is CASSLLRTGIGEKVFF.

The V and J genes are TRBV27 and TRBJ2-7, with TRBD2 matching over 13 bases. The CDR3 runs 16 residues. Germline-derived CDR1 and CDR2 are MNHEY and SMNVEV (reference sequence). Trimming at V came to 4 bases and at J to 2 bases, leaving 5 bases not matched to a gene. CDR3: CASSSRGTSGAYEQYF. The CDR3 DNA follows: TGTGCCAGCAGTTCGCGAGGGACTAGCGGGGCCTACGAGCAGTACTTC.

The rearrangement links TRBV7-3 to TRBJ2-1, with D perhaps being TRBD1 or TRBD2 (6 bases each). The DNA matches TRBJ2-7 better at its end, which makes the J call doubtful. This CDR3 region has 17 residues. Looked up from germline, CDR1 is SGHTA and CDR2 is FQGTGA. The CDR3 region is CASSLLGGAGDSYEQYF. The CDR3 region has the DNA TGTGCCAGCAGCTTATTGGGAGGAGCAGGGGACTCCTACGAGCAGTACTTC.

The chain links TRBV12-3 or TRBV12-4 to TRBJ2-3, with D maybe TRBD2 (5 bases). The CDR3 is 14 amino acids. Trimming stripped 5 bases from V and 2 bases from J, with 11 bases between. The CDR3 region has the DNA TGTGCCAGCAGTCGCCCGGGGTACACAGATACGCAGTATTTT. Amino acids: CASSRPGYTDTQYF.

Points on this clonotype: This could be a read error, since a much larger clone is one nucleotide away. This sequence joins TRBV27 and TRBJ1-5, with D possibly matching TRBD1 (5 bases). The CDR3 loop spans 13 amino acids. Germline CDR1 is MNHEY and CDR2 is SMNVEV (reference sequence). The V gene lost 9 bases and the J gene lost 7 bases, with 16 bases spanning the gap. This chain's CDR3 is CARGVRLFQPQHF. The CDR3 region has the DNA TGTGCCAGAGGGGTCAGGTTGTTCCAGCCCCAGCATTTT.

The chain uses TRBV27 and TRBJ2-1; D is possibly TRBD2 (7 bases). Trimming cost V 6 bases and J 3 bases, with 27 bases left between them. The CDR3 loop spans 19 amino acids. Germline CDR1 and CDR2: MNHEY and SMNVEV (reference sequence). The CDR3 coding sequence is TGTGCCAGCAGCGATCCCGGATCGACTAGCTGGGGACACTACAATGAGCAGTTCTTC. It is translated as CASSDPGSTSWGHYNEQFF.

This chain joins TRBV2 and TRBJ2-3, with D perhaps TRBD1 (6 bases). The germline CDR1 and CDR2 sequences are SNHLY and FYNNEI. Trimming removed 9 bases at V and 6 bases at J, with 16 bases between. The CDR3 sequence is 13 residues long. In DNA, the CDR3 is TGTGCCAGAAGGTCAGGGGTCCCGGATACGCAGTATTTT. Protein: CARRSGVPDTQYF.

In its sample, this clonotype was seen many times. V and J are TRBV27 and TRBJ2-3, with 7 nucleotides matching TRBD1. Germline assignment: CDR1 MNHEY and CDR2 SMNVEV (reference sequence). Losses at the gene ends were 6 bases for V and 2 bases for J; bases not matched to a gene: 14. The CDR3 consists of 17 residues. The CDR3 nucleotides are TGTGCCAGCAGCCGCTTCGGGACAGACAGGGACACAGATACGCAGTATTTT. Its translation: CASSRFGTDRDTDTQYF.

This chain connects TRBV20-1 to TRBJ2-7; D possibly corresponds to TRBD2 (6 bases). The V gene lost 3 bases and the J gene lost 0 bases, with 15 bases spanning the gap. The CDR3 runs 15 residues. CDR1 is DFQATT and CDR2 is SNEGSKA in the germline V gene (reference sequence). The CDR3 loop reads CSASSETDYSYEQYF. CDR3 coding DNA: TGCAGTGCTAGCTCCGAGACGGACTACTCCTACGAGCAGTACTTC.

This sequence joins TRBV3-1 and TRBJ2-3; D unclear. CDR1 and CDR2 (germline): LGHDT, YNNKEL (reference sequence). Trimming pared 3 bases from V and 0 bases from J, leaving 4 bases between. The CDR3 covers 13 residues. The CDR3 sequence: CASSHASTDTQYF. CDR3 nucleotide sequence: TGTGCCAGCAGCCATGCAAGCACAGATACGCAGTATTTT.

This clonotype was observed a handful of times. The rearrangement joins TRBV7-2 to TRBJ2-7; D is possibly TRBD2 (5 bases). V lost 4 bases, J lost 5 bases, and 9 bases lay in between. The CDR3 totals 12 residues. Germline lookup yields CDR1 SGHTA and CDR2 FQGNSA. The CDR3 region is CASSSYGDEQYF. As DNA, the CDR3 is TGTGCCAGCAGCTCCTACGGGGACGAGCAGTACTTC.

A few counts support this clonotype. This chain joins TRBV4-1 and TRBJ2-3; the D gene is possibly TRBD1 (6 bases). The germline V and J ends were trimmed by 1 base and 3 bases, with 14 bases remaining between them. CDR1 and CDR2 from the germline V gene are MGHRA and YSYEKL. The CDR3 totals 16 residues. The CDR3 region is CASSQGSGQPTDTQYF. In DNA, the CDR3 is TGCGCCAGCAGCCAAGGTTCGGGACAACCTACAGATACGCAGTATTTT.

This clonotype was recorded a few times. The CDR3 DNA follows: TGTGCCAGCAGCCTACTAGCGGGAGGGTCAGATACGCAGTATTTT. Its protein product is CASSLLAGGSDTQYF. This chain uses TRBV11-1 with TRBJ2-3, with TRBD2 matching 13 bases. This CDR3 is 15 amino acids long. The germline V gene has CDR1 SGHAT and CDR2 FQDESV (reference sequence). Trimming took 5 bases from V and 4 from J; bases not matched to a gene: 3.

Details on this clonotype: This may stem from a read error, because a much larger clone lies one nucleotide away. This chain links TRBV7-6 with TRBJ2-3; tentative D call: TRBD1 (5 bases). This CDR3 is 15 amino acids long. Trimming shortened V by 4 bases and J by 0 bases, and 11 bases separated the two germline ends. Germline lookup yields CDR1 SGHVS and CDR2 FNYEAQ. Here the CDR3 reads CASSSQVSSTDTQYF. CDR3 bases: TGTGCCAGCAGCTCACAGGTGAGTAGCACAGATACGCAGTATTTT.

This clonotype turned up a few times. The chain is built from TRBV7-2 and TRBJ2-6; D may be TRBD1 (5 bases). V was pared by 5 bases and J by 1 base, with 9 bases between. Germline-derived CDR1 and CDR2 are SGHTA and FQGNSA. The CDR3 length is 15 residues. CDR3 DNA sequence: TGTGCCAGCAGCAAAGACAGTTCTGGGGCCAACGTCCTGACTTTC. Protein product: CASSKDSSGANVLTF.

The chain employs TRBV3-1 and TRBJ2-5; D is unresolved. Germline loops: CDR1 LGHDT, CDR2 YNNKEL (reference sequence). V gave up 4 bases and J gave up 3 bases, with 15 bases separating them. The CDR3 contains 15 residues. The CDR3 nucleotides read TGTGCCAGCAGCCGAAAAGACCCAAGAAAAGAGACCCAGTACTTC. Protein: CASSRKDPRKETQYF.

As to this clonotype: A much bigger clone sits one base away, suggesting this may be a read error. The genes are TRBV28 and TRBJ1-5, with D uncertain. The CDR3 has 13 amino acids. Per the germline V gene, CDR1 is MDHEN and CDR2 is SYDVKM. CDR3 nucleotide sequence: TGTGTCAGCAGTTTTCATGGTAATCAGCCCCAGCATTTT. Protein: CVSSFHGNQPQHF. Full variable domain (rest looked up from reference TRBV28 and TRBJ1-5): DVKVTQSSRYLVKRTGEKVFLECVQDMDHENMFWYRQDPGLGLRLIYFSYDVKMKEKGDIPEGYSVSREKKERFSLILESASTNQTSMYLCVSSFHGNQPQHFGDGTRLSIL.

The chain combines TRBV19 with TRBJ2-3; 7 nucleotides agree with TRBD2. The CDR3 has 12 residues. Germline V lookup: CDR1 LNHDA, CDR2 SQIVND (reference sequence). Trimming cost V 5 bases and J 8 bases; bases outside gene matches: 4. The CDR3 here is CASSPSGITQYF. CDR3 nucleotide sequence: TGTGCCAGTAGTCCGAGCGGGATTACGCAGTATTTT.

This clonotype was counted many times. The chain joins TRBV6-2 or TRBV6-3 to TRBJ2-3; 10 bases line up with TRBD2. V lost 2 bases to trimming and J lost 6 bases; unmatched junction nucleotides: 11. The CDR3 loop spans 17 amino acids. Germline V lookup: CDR1 MNHEY, CDR2 SVGEGT. The chain's CDR3 is CASSYTPISGRADTQYF. CDR3 bases: TGTGCCAGCAGTTACACCCCCATAAGCGGGAGGGCCGATACGCAGTATTTT.

This clonotype was seen ten or more times. The rearrangement uses TRBV27 and TRBJ2-7, with D unclear. Trimming took 7 bases from V and 6 from J, leaving 19 bases between them. The CDR3 spans 14 residues. CDR1 is MNHEY, CDR2 SMNVEV, per germline (reference sequence). The DNA of the CDR3 is TGTGCCAGCACGCCACTGGGGTCTCTCCCCGAGCAGTACTTC. This codes for CASTPLGSLPEQYF.

As to this clonotype: Just one base apart from a much larger clone, this may be a read error. V is TRBV6-1 and J is TRBJ2-5, with 10 positions matching TRBD2. The V and J ends lost 7 bases and 4 bases, in that order; junction bases with no gene match: 9. From germline, CDR1 is MNHNS and CDR2 SASEGT. The CDR3 is 15 residues long. CDR3 loop: CASIPGVAGGETQYF. CDR3 DNA sequence: TGTGCCAGCATTCCGGGAGTAGCGGGAGGAGAGACCCAGTACTTC.

The chain combines TRBV19 with TRBJ2-7, with TRBD2 as a possible D gene (6 bases). V was clipped by 5 bases and J by 2 bases, with 16 bases between them. The CDR3 is 15 amino acids. In germline, CDR1 is LNHDA, CDR2 SQIVND (reference sequence). The CDR3 DNA is TGTGCCAGTAGTTCCGCCGGGACTCCCCCCTACGAGCAGTACTTC. Translated, it gives CASSSAGTPPYEQYF.

Comments on this clonotype: Possible read error: a much larger clone is one base away. V is TRBV20-1 and J is TRBJ1-1; 9 positions match TRBD1. The CDR3 contains 15 residues. The J segment lost 6 bases and the V segment lost 1 base, leaving 9 bases of the junction unmatched. Germline lookup yields CDR1 DFQATT and CDR2 SNEGSKA (reference sequence). This chain's CDR3 is CSARVRDRVLAEAFF. The CDR3 DNA follows: TGCAGTGCTAGAGTGAGGGACAGGGTTTTAGCTGAAGCTTTCTTT.

This sequence joins TRBV10-3 and TRBJ1-1; D is unresolved. V gave up 11 bases and J gave up 1 base, with 8 bases separating them. The CDR3 covers 11 residues. The V gene's germline CDR1 is ENHRY and CDR2 SYGVKD. The CDR3 loop reads CAAAGNTEAFF. The CDR3 bases are TGTGCCGCCGCGGGGAACACTGAAGCTTTCTTT.

This clonotype was detected once. A much larger clone sits a single nucleotide away, making a read error possible. The chain has TRBV28 and TRBJ2-7; 10 bases map to TRBD1. The CDR3 contains 15 residues. Germline CDR1 reads MDHEN; CDR2 reads SYDVKM. Germline trimming cut 6 bases from V and 5 bases from J; bases unmatched to any gene: 10. The CDR3 loop reads CASSYLGTGDNEQYF. The CDR3, as DNA: TGTGCCAGCAGCTACCTTGGGACAGGGGACAACGAGCAGTACTTC.

Comments on this clonotype: The junction does not match germline at one end; this may be a read error. V is TRBV28 and J is TRBJ2-1; no firm D call. The CDR3 consists of 14 residues. Germline values: CDR1 MDHEN, CDR2 SYDVKM. The DNA for the CDR3 is TGTGCCAGCAGTTTAGCTAGTTACTACAGTGAGCAGTTCTTC. Translated: CASSLASYYSEQFF.

The chain is built from TRBV7-2 and TRBJ2-7; TRBD2 agrees at 7 bases. The V gene end was trimmed by 4 bases and the J gene end by 8 bases; junction bases not matched to a gene: 5. The CDR3 contains 12 residues. The germline CDR1 and CDR2 sequences are SGHTA and FQGNSA. The CDR3 is CASSSTSFQQYF. The CDR3 DNA sequence: TGTGCCAGCAGCTCGACTAGCTTTCAGCAGTACTTC.

The table lists this clonotype with many counts. The rearrangement joins TRBV7-2 to TRBJ1-5; possible D gene TRBD1, 6 bases. CDR1 is SGHTA and CDR2 is FQGNSA in the germline V gene. Trimming removed 4 bases from V and 6 bases from J, with 13 bases in between. The CDR3 length is 14 residues. The CDR3, as DNA: TGTGCCAGCAGCTCACAGGGACGGGGTCAGCCCCAGCATTTT. Translation: CASSSQGRGQPQHF.